The source of this TCR beta chain is a study of neurological immune-mediated disorders. TCRdb reprocessed the 5' RACE reads via MiXCR and lists one record per CDR3 protein. The profile covers about 22,000 distinct CDR3 sequences, with 8% to 13% appearing a single time and 20% to 25% taken by the ten largest. Broader study findings: Across subjects, no CDR3 amino acid sequence appeared in expanded clones of more than one subject, a finding that suggested private repertoires in all groups. HTLV-1-associated myelopathy had the most TCR clonal expansion, whereas multiple sclerosis had the least (lower than in healthy controls).

Details on this clonotype: Its antigen is still unknown. One junction end does not reproduce the germline sequence, and a read error may be involved.

The CDR3 covers 15 residues. Germline CDR1 is MDHEN and CDR2 is SYDVKM. The chain links TRBV28 to TRBJ1-6; D is ambiguous. Sequenced sample: PBMCs. This clonotype was sampled from an older woman with HTLV-1-associated myelopathy (HAM/TSP). CDR3 bases: TGTGCCAGCAGCGACGGAAGCTCCTATAATTCACCACTCCACTTT. Translating gives CASSDGSSYNSPLHF.